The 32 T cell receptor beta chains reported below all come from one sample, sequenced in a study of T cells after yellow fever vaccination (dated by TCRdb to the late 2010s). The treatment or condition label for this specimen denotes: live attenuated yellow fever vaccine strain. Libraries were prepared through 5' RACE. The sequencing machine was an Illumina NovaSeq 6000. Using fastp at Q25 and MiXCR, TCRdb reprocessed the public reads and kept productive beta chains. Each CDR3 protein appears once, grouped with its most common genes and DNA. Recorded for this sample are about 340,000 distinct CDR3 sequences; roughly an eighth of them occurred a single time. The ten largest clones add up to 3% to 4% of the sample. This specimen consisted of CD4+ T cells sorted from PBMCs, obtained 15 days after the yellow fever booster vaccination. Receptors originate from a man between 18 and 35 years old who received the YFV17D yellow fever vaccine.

CDR3 loop: CASSSTYEQYV. As DNA, the CDR3 is TGTGCCAGCAGTTCCACTTACGAGCAGTACGTC. The chain couples TRBV6-2 or TRBV6-3 to TRBJ2-7; D gene uncertain. Trimming shortened V by 4 bases and J by 4 bases, and 5 bases separated the two germline ends. The germline V gene has CDR1 MNHEY and CDR2 SVGEGT. CDR3 length equals 11 residues.

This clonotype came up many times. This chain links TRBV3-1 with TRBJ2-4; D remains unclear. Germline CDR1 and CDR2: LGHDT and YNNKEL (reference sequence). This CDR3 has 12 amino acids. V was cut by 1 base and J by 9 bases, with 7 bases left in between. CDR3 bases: TGTGCCAGCAGCCAAGTTGAGCGCATTCAGTACTTC. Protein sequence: CASSQVERIQYF.

CDR3 in DNA: TGCGCCAGCAGCTTGGCCAGGACCGGGACTAACCAAGAGACCCAGTACTTC. Translated, it gives CASSLARTGTNQETQYF. The rearrangement joins TRBV5-1 to TRBJ2-5; TRBD2 agrees at 7 bases. Germline loops: CDR1 SGHRS, CDR2 YFSETQ. The CDR3 is made up of 17 amino acids. After removal of 0 bases from V and 0 bases from J, the junction contained 8 bases not matched to a gene.

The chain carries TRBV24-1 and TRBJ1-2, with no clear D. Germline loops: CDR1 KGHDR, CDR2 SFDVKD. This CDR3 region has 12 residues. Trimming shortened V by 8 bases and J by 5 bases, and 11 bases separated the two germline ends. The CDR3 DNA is TGTGCCACCACGGTCCGGCCGTATGGCTACACCTTC. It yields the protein CATTVRPYGYTF.

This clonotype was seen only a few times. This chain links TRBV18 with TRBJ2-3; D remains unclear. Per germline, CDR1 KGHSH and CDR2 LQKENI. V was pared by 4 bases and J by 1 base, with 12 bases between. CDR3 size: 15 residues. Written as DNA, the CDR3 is TGTGCCAGCTCACTCACAGTCCGCCGCACAGATACGCAGTATTTT. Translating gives CASSLTVRRTDTQYF.

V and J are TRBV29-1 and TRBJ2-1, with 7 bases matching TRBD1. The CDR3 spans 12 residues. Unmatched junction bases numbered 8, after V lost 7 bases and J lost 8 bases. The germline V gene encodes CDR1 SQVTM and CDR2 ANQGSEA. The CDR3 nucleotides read TGCAGCGCGGTGAGGGGGCCCGATGAGCAGTTCTTC. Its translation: CSAVRGPDEQFF.

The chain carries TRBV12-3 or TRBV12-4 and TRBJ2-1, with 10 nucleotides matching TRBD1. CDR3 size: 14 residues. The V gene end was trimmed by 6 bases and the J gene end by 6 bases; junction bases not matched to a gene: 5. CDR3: CASSGDRGSNEQFF. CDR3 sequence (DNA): TGTGCCAGCAGCGGGGACAGGGGATCCAATGAGCAGTTCTTC.

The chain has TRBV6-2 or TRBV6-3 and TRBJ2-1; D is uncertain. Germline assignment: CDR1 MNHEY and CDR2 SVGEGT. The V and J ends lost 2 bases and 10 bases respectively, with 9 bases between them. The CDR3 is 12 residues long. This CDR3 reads CASSYLRREQFF. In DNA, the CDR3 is TGTGCCAGCAGTTACCTCCGGCGGGAGCAGTTCTTC.

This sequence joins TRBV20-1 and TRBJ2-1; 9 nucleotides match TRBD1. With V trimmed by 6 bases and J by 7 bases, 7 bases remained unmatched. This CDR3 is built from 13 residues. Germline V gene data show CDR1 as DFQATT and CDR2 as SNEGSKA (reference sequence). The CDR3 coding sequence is TGCAGTGCAGCACAGGGGGCTGGGAATGAGCAGTTCTTC. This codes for CSAAQGAGNEQFF.

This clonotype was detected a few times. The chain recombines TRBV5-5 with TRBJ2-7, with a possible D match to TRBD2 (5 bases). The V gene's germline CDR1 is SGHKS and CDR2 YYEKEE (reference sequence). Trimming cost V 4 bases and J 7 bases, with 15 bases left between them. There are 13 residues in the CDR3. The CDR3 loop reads CASSAEWTGEQYV. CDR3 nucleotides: TGTGCCAGCAGCGCCGAGTGGACGGGGGAGCAGTACGTC.

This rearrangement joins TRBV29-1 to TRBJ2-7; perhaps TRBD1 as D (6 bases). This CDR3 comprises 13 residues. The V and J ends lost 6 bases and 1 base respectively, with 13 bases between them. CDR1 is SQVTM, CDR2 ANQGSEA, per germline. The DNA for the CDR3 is TGCAGCGTAGCCTGGGGGCTTTCCTACGAGCAGTACTTC. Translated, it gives CSVAWGLSYEQYF.

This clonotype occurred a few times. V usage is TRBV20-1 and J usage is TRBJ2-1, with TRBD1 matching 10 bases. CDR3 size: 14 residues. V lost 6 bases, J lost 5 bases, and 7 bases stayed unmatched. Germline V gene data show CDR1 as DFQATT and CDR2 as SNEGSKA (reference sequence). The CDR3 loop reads CSASGQGKNNEQFF. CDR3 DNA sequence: TGCAGTGCGTCGGGACAGGGGAAAAACAATGAGCAGTTCTTC.

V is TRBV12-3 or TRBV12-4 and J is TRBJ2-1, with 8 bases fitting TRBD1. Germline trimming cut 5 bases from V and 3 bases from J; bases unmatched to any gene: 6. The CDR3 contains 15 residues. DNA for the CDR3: TGTGCCAGCAGTAGGACAGGGCATTTCTACAATGAGCAGTTCTTC. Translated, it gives CASSRTGHFYNEQFF.

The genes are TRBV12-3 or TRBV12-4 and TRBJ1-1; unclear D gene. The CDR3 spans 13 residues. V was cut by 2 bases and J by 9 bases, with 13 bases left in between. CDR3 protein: CASSLTGLRKAFF. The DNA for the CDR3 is TGTGCCAGCAGTTTAACGGGTCTCAGAAAAGCTTTCTTT.

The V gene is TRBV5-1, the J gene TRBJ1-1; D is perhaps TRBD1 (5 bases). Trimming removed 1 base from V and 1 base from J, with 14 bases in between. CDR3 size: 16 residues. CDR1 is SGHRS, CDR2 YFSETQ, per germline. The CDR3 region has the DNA TGCGCCAGCAGCTTGCGTGCAGGGACGTGGAACACTGAAGCTTTCTTT. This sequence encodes CASSLRAGTWNTEAFF. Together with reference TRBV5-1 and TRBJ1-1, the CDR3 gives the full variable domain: KAGVTQTPRYLIKTRGQQVTLSCSPISGHRSVSWYQQTPGQGLQFLFEYFSETQRNKGNFPGRFSGRQFSNSRSEMNVSTLELGDSALYLCASSLRAGTWNTEAFFGQGTRLTVV.

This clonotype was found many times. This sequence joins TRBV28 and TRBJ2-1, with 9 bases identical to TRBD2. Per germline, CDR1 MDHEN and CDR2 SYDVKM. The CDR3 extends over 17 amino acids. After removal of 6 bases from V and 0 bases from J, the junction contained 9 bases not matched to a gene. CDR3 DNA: TGTGCCAGCAGGCGGATGAGCGGGGGGCGCTCCTACAATGAGCAGTTCTTC. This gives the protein CASRRMSGGRSYNEQFF.

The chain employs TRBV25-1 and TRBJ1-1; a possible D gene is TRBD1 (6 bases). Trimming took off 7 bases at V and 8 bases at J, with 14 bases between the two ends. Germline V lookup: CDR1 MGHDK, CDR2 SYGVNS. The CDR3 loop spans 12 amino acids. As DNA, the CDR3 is TGTGCCAGCAAGGGGGGGGAAAGGGAAGCTTTCTTT. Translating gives CASKGGEREAFF. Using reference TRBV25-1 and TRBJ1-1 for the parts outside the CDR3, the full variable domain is EADIYQTPRYLVIGTGKKITLECSQTMGHDKMYWYQQDPGMELHLIHYSYGVNSTEKGDLSSESTVSRIRTEHFPLTLESARPSHTSQYLCASKGGEREAFFGQGTRLTVV.

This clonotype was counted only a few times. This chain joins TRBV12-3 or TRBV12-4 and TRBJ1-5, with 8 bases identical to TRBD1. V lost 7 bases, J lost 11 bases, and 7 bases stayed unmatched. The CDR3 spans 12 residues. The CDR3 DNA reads TGTGCCAGCACCAGGGGGCGTTTGGCCCAGCATTTT. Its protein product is CASTRGRLAQHF.

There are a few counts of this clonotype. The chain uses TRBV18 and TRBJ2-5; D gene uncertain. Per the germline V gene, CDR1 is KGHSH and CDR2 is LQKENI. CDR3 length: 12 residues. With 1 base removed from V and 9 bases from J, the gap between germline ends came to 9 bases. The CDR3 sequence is CASSPHDWPQYF. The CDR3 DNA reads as TGTGCCAGCTCACCACACGACTGGCCCCAGTACTTC.

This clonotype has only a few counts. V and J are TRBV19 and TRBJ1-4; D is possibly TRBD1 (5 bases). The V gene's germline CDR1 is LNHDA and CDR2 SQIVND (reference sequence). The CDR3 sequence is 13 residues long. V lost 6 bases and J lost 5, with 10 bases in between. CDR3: CASSPDNNEKLFF. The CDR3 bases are TGTGCCAGTAGCCCGGACAACAATGAAAAACTGTTTTTT.

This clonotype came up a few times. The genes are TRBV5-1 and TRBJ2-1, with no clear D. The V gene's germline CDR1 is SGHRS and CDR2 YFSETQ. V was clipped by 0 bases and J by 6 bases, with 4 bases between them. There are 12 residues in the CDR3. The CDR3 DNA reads TGCGCCAGCAGCTTGGCTTTCAATGAGCAGTTCTTC. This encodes CASSLAFNEQFF.

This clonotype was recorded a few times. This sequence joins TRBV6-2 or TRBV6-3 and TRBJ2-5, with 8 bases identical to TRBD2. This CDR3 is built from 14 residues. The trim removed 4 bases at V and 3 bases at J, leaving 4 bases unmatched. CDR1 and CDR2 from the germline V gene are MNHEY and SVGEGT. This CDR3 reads CASSSRRGEETQYF. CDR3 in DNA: TGTGCCAGCAGTTCCCGGCGGGGGGAAGAGACCCAGTACTTC.

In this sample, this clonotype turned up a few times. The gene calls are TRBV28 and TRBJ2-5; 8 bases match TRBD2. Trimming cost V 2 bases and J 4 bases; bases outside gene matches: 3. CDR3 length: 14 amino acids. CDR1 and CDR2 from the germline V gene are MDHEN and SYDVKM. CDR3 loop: CASSLRSGGETQYF. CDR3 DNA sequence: TGTGCCAGCAGTTTAAGAAGCGGGGGAGAGACCCAGTACTTC.

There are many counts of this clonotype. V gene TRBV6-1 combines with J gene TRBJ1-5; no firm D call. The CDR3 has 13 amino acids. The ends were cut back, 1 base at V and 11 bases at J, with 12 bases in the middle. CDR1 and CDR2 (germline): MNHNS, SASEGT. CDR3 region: CASSEGTAVAQHF. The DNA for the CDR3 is TGTGCCAGCAGTGAAGGGACCGCCGTGGCCCAGCATTTT.

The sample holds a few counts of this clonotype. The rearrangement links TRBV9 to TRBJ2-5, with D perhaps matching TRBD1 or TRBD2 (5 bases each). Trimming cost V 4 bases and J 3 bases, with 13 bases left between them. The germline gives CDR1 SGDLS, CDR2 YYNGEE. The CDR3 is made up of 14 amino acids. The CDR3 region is CASSRDGQEETQYF. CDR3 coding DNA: TGTGCCAGCAGCCGGGACGGCCAAGAAGAGACCCAGTACTTC.

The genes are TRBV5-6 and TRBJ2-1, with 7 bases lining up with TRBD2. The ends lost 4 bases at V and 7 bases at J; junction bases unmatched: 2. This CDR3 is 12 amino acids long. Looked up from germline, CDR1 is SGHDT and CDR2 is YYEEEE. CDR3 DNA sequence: TGTGCCAGCAGCCGGGAGGCTAATGAGCAGTTCTTC. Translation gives CASSREANEQFF.

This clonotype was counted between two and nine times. The CDR3 DNA sequence: TGTGCCAGCAGCAAACGACTAGCGGGCACAGATACGCAGTATTTT. Translation gives CASSKRLAGTDTQYF. This sequence joins TRBV7-3 and TRBJ2-3, with TRBD2 matching over 9 bases. The CDR3 extends over 15 amino acids. V lost 5 bases, J lost 1 base, and 4 bases stayed unmatched. The germline V gene encodes CDR1 SGHTA and CDR2 FQGTGA.

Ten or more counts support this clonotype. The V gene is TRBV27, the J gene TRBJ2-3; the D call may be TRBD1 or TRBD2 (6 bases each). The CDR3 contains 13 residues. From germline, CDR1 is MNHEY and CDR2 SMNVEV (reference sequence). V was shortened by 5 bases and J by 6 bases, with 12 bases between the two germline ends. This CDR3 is CASSALGGDTQYF. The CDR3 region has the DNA TGTGCCAGCAGTGCCCTAGGGGGGGATACGCAGTATTTT.

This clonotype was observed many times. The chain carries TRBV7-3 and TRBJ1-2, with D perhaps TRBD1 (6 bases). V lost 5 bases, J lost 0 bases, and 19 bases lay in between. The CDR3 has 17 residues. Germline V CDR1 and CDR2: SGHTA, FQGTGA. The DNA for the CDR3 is TGTGCCAGCAGCCCCCACAGGGACTCTCCCGCTAACTATGGCTACACCTTC. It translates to CASSPHRDSPANYGYTF.

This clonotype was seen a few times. CDR3 in amino acids: CASSLGARAVTEAFF. The CDR3 DNA reads as TGTGCCAGCAGCTTAGGTGCCAGGGCGGTCACTGAAGCTTTCTTT. The V call is TRBV7-2, the J call TRBJ1-1; a weak D match, TRBD1 (5 bases). The germline CDR1 and CDR2 sequences are SGHTA and FQGNSA. Trimming removed 1 base at V and 4 bases at J, with 13 bases between. The CDR3 is 15 residues long.

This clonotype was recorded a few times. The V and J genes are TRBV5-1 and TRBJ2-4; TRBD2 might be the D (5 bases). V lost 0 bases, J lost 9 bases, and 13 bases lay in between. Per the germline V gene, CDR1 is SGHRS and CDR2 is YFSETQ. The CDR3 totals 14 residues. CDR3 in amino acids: CASSLAGVDPIQYF. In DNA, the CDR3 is TGCGCCAGCAGCTTGGCCGGGGTAGACCCCATTCAGTACTTC.

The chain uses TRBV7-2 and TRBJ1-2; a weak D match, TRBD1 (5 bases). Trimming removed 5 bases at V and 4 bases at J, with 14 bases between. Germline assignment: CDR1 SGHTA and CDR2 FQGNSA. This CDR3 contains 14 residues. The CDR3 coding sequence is TGTGCCAGCAGCCAGGACAAGGGTCCCTATGGCTACACCTTC. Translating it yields CASSQDKGPYGYTF.